The rows below give T cell receptor beta chains drawn from one sample of a study of cytomegalovirus exposure and HLA in healthy donors. The assay was immunoSEQ multiplex PCR, and TCRdb's table has in-frame clones only and misses some. The profile shows about 200,000 clones, 70% to 85% of them singletons. The sequencing input was PBMCs. All receptors derive from a man aged 50-59 years in good health and CMV-seronegative. The CDR3 runs from the conserved cysteine through the conserved F or W. Each record gives: clone size, CDR3 length, V gene, D gene, J gene, CDR3 protein, CDR3 DNA. A D gene is named only where the DNA matches it firmly. Not all rows give a size; the values are once, few, many and, for expanded clones, a class.

size: NA; length: 13; V: TRBV10-1; D: NA; J: TRBJ2-5; CDR3: CASSDGHQETQYF; DNA: TGCGCCAGCAGTGATGGCCACCAAGAGACCCAGTACTTC
size: NA; length: 15; V: TRBV18; D: TRBD2; J: TRBJ2-2; CDR3: CASSPGRELTGELFF; DNA: TGTGCCAGCTCACCCGGGCGGGAGCTCACCGGGGAGCTGTTTTTT
size: NA; length: 13; V: TRBV19; D: NA; J: TRBJ1-5; CDR3: CASSIQDGGPQHF; DNA: TGTGCCAGTAGTATACAGGACGGGGGGCCCCAGCATTTT
size: once; length: 13; V: TRBV27; D: NA; J: TRBJ2-7; CDR3: CASSFSGNYEQYF; DNA: TGTGCCAGCAGTTTCTCCGGGAACTACGAGCAGTACTTC
size: NA; length: 14; V: TRBV6-1; D: NA; J: TRBJ2-3; CDR3: CASRALGSGDTQYF; DNA: TGTGCCAGCAGGGCTTTAGGTTCAGGAGATACGCAGTATTTT
size: NA; length: 14; V: TRBV28; D: TRBD2; J: TRBJ2-7; CDR3: CASQTSGRAWEQYF; DNA: TGTGCCTCCCAGACTAGCGGGAGGGCCTGGGAGCAGTACTTC
size: NA; length: 13; V: TRBV19; D: NA; J: TRBJ2-7; CDR3: CASSIPGSYEQYF; DNA: TGTGCCAGTAGTATCCCTGGGAGCTACGAGCAGTACTTC
size: few; length: 12; V: TRBV28; D: NA; J: TRBJ2-7; CDR3: CAISLGVGEQYF; DNA: TGTGCCATCTCCCTTGGAGTGGGCGAGCAGTACTTC
size: NA; length: 15; V: TRBV6-6; D: TRBD2; J: TRBJ2-1; CDR3: CASSYSGGRGNEQFF; DNA: TGTGCCAGCAGTTACTCAGGCGGGAGGGGCAATGAGCAGTTCTTC
size: NA; length: 15; V: TRBV19; D: NA; J: TRBJ2-4; CDR3: CASSIGEGAKNIQYF; DNA: TGTGCCAGTAGTATCGGGGAAGGGGCCAAAAACATTCAGTACTTC
size: few; length: 13; V: TRBV18; D: NA; J: TRBJ2-2; CDR3: CASETANTGELFF; DNA: TGTGCCAGTGAGACAGCGAACACCGGGGAGCTGTTTTTT
size: once; length: 14; V: TRBV19; D: TRBD1; J: TRBJ1-5; CDR3: CASSMTGANQPQHF; DNA: TGTGCCAGTAGTATGACAGGGGCCAATCAGCCCCAGCATTTT
size: NA; length: 13; V: TRBV14; D: NA; J: TRBJ1-1; CDR3: CASSQFRNTEAFF; DNA: TGTGCCAGCAGCCAATTCAGGAACACTGAAGCTTTCTTT
size: NA; length: 15; V: TRBV7-2; D: TRBD2; J: TRBJ2-3; CDR3: CASSLLAGPTDTQYF; DNA: TGTGCCAGCAGCTTACTAGCGGGACCCACAGATACGCAGTATTTT
size: NA; length: 14; V: TRBV2; D: NA; J: TRBJ2-7; CDR3: CASREEGLQYEQYF; DNA: TGTGCCAGCAGGGAAGAAGGACTTCAGTACGAGCAGTACTTC
size: NA; length: 13; V: TRBV28; D: NA; J: TRBJ1-2; CDR3: CASSFGGNYGYTF; DNA: TGTGCCAGCAGTTTCGGTGGTAACTATGGCTACACCTTC
size: NA; length: 16; V: TRBV21-1; D: NA; J: TRBJ1-6; CDR3: CASSKGRLNYNSPLHF; DNA: TGTGCCAGCAGCAAAGGGCGACTAAACTATAATTCACCCCTCCACTTT
size: once; length: 16; V: TRBV5-1; D: TRBD1; J: TRBJ1-4; CDR3: CASSWGQGVRNEKLFF; DNA: TGCGCCAGCAGCTGGGGACAGGGGGTCAGGAATGAAAAACTGTTTTTT
size: NA; length: 15; V: TRBV7-9; D: TRBD2; J: TRBJ2-1; CDR3: CASSLAGTSGNEQFF; DNA: TGTGCCAGCAGCTTAGCCGGGACTAGCGGTAATGAGCAGTTCTTC
size: once; length: 13; V: TRBV29-1; D: TRBD2; J: TRBJ2-1; CDR3: CSVGTSAYNEQFF; DNA: TGCAGCGTCGGGACTAGCGCGTACAATGAGCAGTTCTTC
size: NA; length: 18; V: TRBV28; D: NA; J: TRBJ1-2; CDR3: CASSLWHRLGLLPYGYTF; DNA: TGTGCCAGCAGTTTATGGCACAGGTTGGGTCTCTTACCCTATGGCTACACCTTC
size: NA; length: 17; V: TRBV5-6; D: TRBD2; J: TRBJ2-7; CDR3: CASSLGLAGASSYEQYF; DNA: TGTGCCAGCAGCTTGGGACTAGCGGGAGCTAGCTCCTACGAGCAGTACTTC
size: NA; length: 15; V: TRBV6-1; D: TRBD2; J: TRBJ2-1; CDR3: CASSVAGGSYNEQFF; DNA: TGTGCCAGCAGCGTAGCGGGAGGTTCCTACAATGAGCAGTTCTTC
size: NA; length: 11; V: TRBV20-1; D: NA; J: TRBJ1-1; CDR3: CSARDYTEAFF; DNA: TGCAGTGCTAGAGACTACACTGAAGCTTTCTTT
size: few; length: 13; V: TRBV28; D: TRBD2; J: TRBJ2-7; CDR3: CASSTGGAYEQYF; DNA: TGTGCCAGCAGCACGGGGGGAGCCTACGAGCAGTACTTC
size: NA; length: 16; V: TRBV15; D: TRBD2; J: TRBJ2-5; CDR3: CATSMTSGSRQETQYF; DNA: TGTGCCACCAGCATGACTAGCGGGAGTCGGCAAGAGACCCAGTACTTC
size: NA; length: 16; V: TRBV21-1; D: NA; J: TRBJ1-3; CDR3: CASSKESKSSGNTIYF; DNA: TGTGCCAGCAGCAAAGAAAGCAAGAGCTCTGGAAACACCATATATTTT
size: NA; length: 13; V: TRBV9; D: NA; J: TRBJ1-5; CDR3: CASSVVGDQPQHF; DNA: TGTGCCAGCAGCGTAGTAGGAGATCAGCCCCAGCATTTT
size: NA; length: 14; V: TRBV28; D: NA; J: TRBJ2-7; CDR3: CASSPRTVASEQYF; DNA: TGTGCCAGCAGTCCTAGGACGGTAGCGAGCGAGCAGTACTTC
size: NA; length: 13; V: TRBV4-1; D: NA; J: TRBJ1-1; CDR3: CASSQATPSGAFF; DNA: TGCGCCAGCAGCCAAGCCACCCCCTCGGGGGCTTTCTTT
size: once; length: 16; V: TRBV4-1; D: NA; J: TRBJ2-7; CDR3: CASSPEVAPVIYEQYF; DNA: TGCGCCAGCAGCCCGGAGGTAGCCCCGGTTATCTACGAGCAGTACTTC
size: NA; length: 13; V: TRBV27; D: NA; J: TRBJ1-1; CDR3: CASSLSRRGEAFF; DNA: TGTGCCAGCAGTTTAAGCCGTAGGGGTGAAGCTTTCTTT
size: NA; length: 14; V: TRBV6-5; D: TRBD2; J: TRBJ2-5; CDR3: CASRGLAGGETQYF; DNA: TGTGCCAGCAGAGGACTAGCGGGAGGGGAGACCCAGTACTTC
size: NA; length: 12; V: TRBV2; D: NA; J: TRBJ2-5; CDR3: CASRREVETQYF; DNA: TGTGCCAGCAGGAGGGAAGTGGAGACCCAGTACTTC
size: NA; length: 16; V: TRBV5-4; D: NA; J: TRBJ1-3; CDR3: CASSLGGGYSGNTIYF; DNA: TGTGCCAGCAGCTTGGGGGGGGGTTATTCTGGAAACACCATATATTTT
size: NA; length: 16; V: TRBV27; D: NA; J: TRBJ1-1; CDR3: CASSPAGGLGNTEAFF; DNA: TGTGCCAGCAGCCCCGCGGGGGGCCTCGGGAACACTGAAGCTTTCTTT
size: NA; length: 13; V: TRBV28; D: NA; J: TRBJ1-4; CDR3: CASSPRDMEKLFF; DNA: TGTGCCAGCAGTCCCCGGGACATGGAAAAACTGTTTTTT
size: NA; length: 15; V: TRBV9; D: NA; J: TRBJ1-1; CDR3: CASSVVIAGNTEAFF; DNA: TGTGCCAGCAGCGTAGTAATCGCGGGGAACACTGAAGCTTTCTTT
size: NA; length: 12; V: TRBV29-1; D: NA; J: TRBJ2-1; CDR3: CSTQTVDNEQFF; DNA: TGCAGCACGCAAACCGTAGACAATGAGCAGTTCTTC
size: NA; length: 17; V: TRBV9; D: TRBD2; J: TRBJ2-2; CDR3: CASSVGHMGLAPGELFF; DNA: TGTGCCAGCAGCGTAGGACACATGGGACTAGCGCCCGGGGAGCTGTTTTTT
size: NA; length: 18; V: TRBV11-2; D: NA; J: TRBJ1-2; CDR3: CASSSNFNPAPRDYGYTF; DNA: TGTGCCAGCAGCTCAAACTTCAATCCGGCCCCGAGGGACTATGGCTACACCTTC
size: NA; length: 12; V: TRBV5-4; D: TRBD2; J: TRBJ2-7; CDR3: CASSLTGTSGTF; DNA: TGTGCCAGCAGCTTGACCGGGACTAGCGGGACCTTC
size: NA; length: 13; V: TRBV19; D: TRBD1; J: TRBJ2-7; CDR3: CASSDDRGREQYF; DNA: TGTGCCAGTAGTGATGACAGGGGGCGTGAGCAGTACTTC
size: NA; length: 16; V: TRBV27; D: NA; J: TRBJ1-5; CDR3: CASSSPTGIGNQPQHF; DNA: TGTGCCAGCAGTTCCCCTACAGGAATCGGCAATCAGCCCCAGCATTTT
size: NA; length: 14; V: TRBV11-2; D: NA; J: TRBJ2-2; CDR3: CASNLEGWTGELFF; DNA: TGTGCCAGCAACCTGGAGGGTTGGACCGGGGAGCTGTTTTTT
size: NA; length: 15; V: TRBV6-5; D: NA; J: TRBJ1-1; CDR3: CASSYGGNRNTEAFF; DNA: TGTGCCAGCAGTTATGGCGGGAACCGGAACACTGAAGCTTTCTTT
size: NA; length: 17; V: TRBV4-1; D: TRBD1; J: TRBJ2-2; CDR3: CASSPRDRGSNTGELFF; DNA: TGCGCCAGCAGCCCCCGGGACAGGGGAAGCAACACCGGGGAGCTGTTTTTT
size: NA; length: 16; V: TRBV19; D: TRBD2; J: TRBJ2-3; CDR3: CASSTRTSGSPDTQYF; DNA: TGTGCCAGTAGTACTCGGACTAGCGGGAGCCCAGATACGCAGTATTTT
size: NA; length: 13; V: TRBV12-5; D: NA; J: TRBJ1-1; CDR3: CASGLSGSAEAFF; DNA: TGTGCTAGTGGTTTGTCGGGTAGCGCTGAAGCTTTCTTT
size: NA; length: 15; V: TRBV27; D: TRBD2; J: TRBJ2-7; CDR3: CASRGGLAGGYEQYF; DNA: TGTGCCAGCAGGGGGGGGCTAGCGGGAGGCTACGAGCAGTACTTC
size: NA; length: 17; V: TRBV9; D: TRBD2; J: TRBJ2-1; CDR3: CASSVGLAGGPYNEQFF; DNA: TGTGCCAGCAGCGTAGGGCTGGCGGGAGGACCCTACAATGAGCAGTTCTTC